What follows are 22 T cell receptor beta chains derived from one specimen sequenced in a study of blood T cell repertoires in COVID-19 (dated by TCRdb to the early 2020s). Receptors were amplified or captured by the immunoSEQ multiplex PCR assay. Entries here come from immuneACCESS through TCRdb and include only in-frame sequences with V and J called. Some clones fail to appear in such tables; in the studies checked, an unresolved V gene covers under half of the shortfall, and the cause of the remainder is unknown. The sample has 66,000 or so clones on record, just under 80% of them singletons. The leading ten clones occupy 9.7% of the sample. Sequences were obtained from peripheral blood. Every receptor here comes from a human donor in a cohort sampled during active COVID-19.

The chain combines TRBV13 with TRBJ2-3, with 8 bases matching TRBD1. Germline V gives CDR1 PRHDT, CDR2 FYEKMQ (reference sequence). This CDR3 comprises 14 residues. V lost 2 bases, J lost 4 bases, and 2 bases stayed unmatched. The CDR3 DNA reads as TGTGCCAGCAGCTTACAGGGGGCCGCAGATACGCAGTATTTT. Residues: CASSLQGAADTQYF.

The rearrangement joins TRBV28 to TRBJ2-7; TRBD1 aligns across 7 bases. The CDR3 sequence is 16 residues long. From germline, CDR1 is MDHEN and CDR2 SYDVKM. Trimming cost V 5 bases and J 4 bases; bases outside gene matches: 14. This CDR3 is CASSPTPPTGSYEQYF. The CDR3, as DNA: TGTGCCAGCAGTCCAACCCCTCCGACAGGGTCGTACGAGCAGTACTTC.

V usage is TRBV28 and J usage is TRBJ2-3; tentatively, D is TRBD2 (6 bases). This CDR3 region has 19 residues. Trimming took off 6 bases at V and 0 bases at J, with 25 bases between the two ends. Germline V gives CDR1 MDHEN, CDR2 SYDVKM. The CDR3 is CASRGPGGTHDFSTDTQYF. The DNA for the CDR3 is TGTGCCAGCAGAGGCCCCGGCGGGACTCACGATTTTAGCACAGATACGCAGTATTTT.

The V gene is TRBV19, the J gene TRBJ2-1; tentative D call: TRBD1 (6 bases). The germline gives CDR1 LNHDA, CDR2 SQIVND (reference sequence). CDR3 size: 14 residues. V was pared by 1 base and J by 7 bases, with 11 bases between. CDR3 sequence: CASSIVGQPNEQFF. CDR3 nucleotide sequence: TGTGCCAGTAGTATAGTCGGACAGCCGAATGAGCAGTTCTTC.

This rearrangement joins TRBV5-4 to TRBJ2-7; D is possibly TRBD2 (6 bases). Trimming shortened V by 3 bases and J by 5 bases, and 12 bases separated the two germline ends. Germline lookup yields CDR1 SGHNT and CDR2 YYREEE (reference sequence). The CDR3 runs 13 residues. In nucleotides, the CDR3 is TGTGCCAGCAGCTGGACCGGGGGTGACGAGCAGTACTTC. Translating gives CASSWTGGDEQYF.

The chain couples TRBV10-2 to TRBJ2-7, with 11 bases fitting TRBD2. Germline loops: CDR1 WSHSY, CDR2 SAAADI. This CDR3 has 14 amino acids. Unmatched junction bases numbered 3, after V lost 6 bases and J lost 2 bases. The CDR3, as DNA: TGCGCCAGCAGGGGACTAGCGGTTCCCTACGAGCAGTACTTC. Amino acid sequence: CASRGLAVPYEQYF.

The chain uses TRBV28 and TRBJ2-5; possible D gene TRBD2, 7 bases. The V gene's germline CDR1 is MDHEN and CDR2 SYDVKM. The CDR3 covers 14 residues. The V end lost 7 bases, the J end lost 5 bases, and 17 bases lay between the germline ends. The CDR3 spells CASTSSGGLETQYF. CDR3 DNA sequence: TGTGCCAGCACCTCTTCGGGGGGCTTGGAGACCCAGTACTTC.

The chain recombines TRBV24-1 with TRBJ2-2, with D unclear. Germline values: CDR1 KGHDR, CDR2 SFDVKD. The CDR3 totals 17 residues. V dropped 2 bases and J dropped 3 bases, with 15 bases sitting between them. The CDR3 DNA reads as TGTGCCACCAGTGATTCAAGAGGATTTCGAGACACCGGGGAGCTGTTTTTT. This translates into CATSDSRGFRDTGELFF.

This chain joins TRBV15 and TRBJ1-5; a possible D gene is TRBD1 (5 bases). V lost 1 base and J lost 0, with 13 bases in between. Germline V gene sequence: CDR1 LNHNV, CDR2 YYDKDF (reference sequence). CDR3 length: 17 amino acids. CDR3 region: CATSRVGQVNSNQPQHF. CDR3 bases: TGTGCCACCAGCAGAGTCGGACAAGTCAATAGCAATCAGCCCCAGCATTTT. Looking up the rest from reference TRBV15 and TRBJ1-5 gives the full variable domain: DAMVIQNPRYQVTQFGKPVTLSCSQTLNHNVMYWYQQKSSQAPKLLFHYYDKDFNNEADTPDNFQSRRPNTSFCFLDIRSPGLGDTAMYLCATSRVGQVNSNQPQHFGDGTRLSIL.

This sequence joins TRBV28 and TRBJ2-7; 12 bases are shared with TRBD2. The ends lost 4 bases at V and 3 bases at J; junction bases unmatched: 10. The CDR3 consists of 17 residues. Germline-derived CDR1 and CDR2 are MDHEN and SYDVKM. The DNA for the CDR3 is TGTGCCAGCAGTTCCACTAGCGGGAGGCCCCGGAGCTACGAGCAGTACTTC. Amino acid sequence: CASSSTSGRPRSYEQYF.

The chain recombines TRBV18 with TRBJ2-5; D perhaps matches TRBD1 (5 bases). CDR1 is KGHSH, CDR2 LQKENI, per germline. The V and J ends lost 4 bases and 2 bases respectively, with 8 bases between them. The CDR3 consists of 13 residues. This chain's CDR3 is CASSQDMQETQYF. The CDR3 DNA reads TGTGCCAGCTCACAGGACATGCAAGAGACCCAGTACTTC. The full variable domain, completed using reference TRBV18 and TRBJ2-5, is NAGVMQNPRHLVRRRGQEARLRCSPMKGHSHVYWYRQLPEEGLKFMVYLQKENIIDESGMPKERFSAEFPKEGPSILRIQQVVRGDSAAYFCASSQDMQETQYFGPGTRLLVL.

The genes are TRBV28 and TRBJ2-7, with D maybe TRBD1 (5 bases). The CDR3 loop spans 14 amino acids. The germline CDR1 and CDR2 sequences are MDHEN and SYDVKM. With 7 bases removed from V and 9 bases from J, the gap between germline ends came to 22 bases. CDR3 sequence reads: CASTRQNIGLGQYF. The CDR3 bases are TGTGCCAGCACCAGACAGAATATTGGCCTGGGGCAGTACTTC.

As to this clone: The same CDR3 also results from other DNA sequences found in this sample. This chain links TRBV7-2 with TRBJ2-7, with 10 positions matching TRBD1. Germline-derived CDR1 and CDR2 are SGHTA and FQGNSA. Unmatched junction bases numbered 3, after V lost 1 base and J lost 3 bases. This CDR3 has 15 amino acids. The CDR3 nucleotides are TGTGCCAGCAGCTTAGTAGGGACAGGGGACTACGAGCAGTACTTC. The encoded protein is CASSLVGTGDYEQYF.

The J gene is TRBJ2-7, the V gene TRBV28; tentative D call: TRBD2 (5 bases). The CDR3 is 13 residues long. CDR1 MDHEN and CDR2 SYDVKM come from the germline V gene. The germline V and J ends were trimmed by 1 base and 5 bases, with 9 bases remaining between them. The CDR3 DNA reads TGTGCCAGCAGTTTATTCCACGGGGACGAGCAGTACTTC. It specifies CASSLFHGDEQYF.

The chain uses TRBV9 and TRBJ2-5; 8 bases map to TRBD2. The CDR3 is made up of 15 amino acids. Per the germline V gene, CDR1 is SGDLS and CDR2 is YYNGEE. The V and J ends lost 3 bases and 2 bases, in that order; junction bases with no gene match: 6. DNA of the CDR3: TGTGCCAGCAGCGCCCCGGGGGGGGCTCAAGAGACCCAGTACTTC. Translated, it gives CASSAPGGAQETQYF.

This clone was seen only once. V is TRBV19 and J is TRBJ1-5; the D is unclear. CDR3 length equals 17 residues. Germline V gene lookup returns CDR1 LNHDA and CDR2 SQIVND (reference sequence). V gave up 5 bases and J gave up 2 bases, with 19 bases separating them. This chain's CDR3 is CASSGRGFDTRNQPQHF. The DNA for the CDR3 is TGTGCCAGTAGTGGGCGAGGGTTCGACACTCGCAATCAGCCCCAGCATTTT.

The V gene is TRBV29-1, the J gene TRBJ1-2; D unclear. Trimming left V 2 bases short and J 5 bases short, with 9 bases between. The CDR3 spans 12 residues. The germline gives CDR1 SQVTM, CDR2 ANQGSEA. The CDR3 bases are TGCAGCGTTGAATTTGAGTTGTATGGCTACACCTTC. Translated: CSVEFELYGYTF.

V is TRBV19 and J is TRBJ2-3; TRBD1 aligns across 8 bases. CDR3 size: 15 residues. Germline CDR1 is LNHDA and CDR2 is SQIVND (reference sequence). J was trimmed by 0 bases and V by 6 bases; bases with no gene match: 5. The CDR3 DNA sequence: TGTGCCAGTAGCCTGGGACAGGTTAGCACAGATACGCAGTATTTT. It yields the protein CASSLGQVSTDTQYF.

The gene calls are TRBV10-3 and TRBJ2-7; 10 nucleotides align to TRBD1. The germline CDR1 and CDR2 sequences are ENHRY and SYGVKD. Trimming cost V 5 bases and J 5 bases; bases outside gene matches: 6. CDR3 size: 14 residues. CDR3 sequence: CAISPGTGVHEQYF. The CDR3 region has the DNA TGTGCCATCAGTCCCGGGACAGGGGTTCACGAGCAGTACTTC.

This chain joins TRBV27 and TRBJ2-7; 7 bases fit TRBD2. Losses at the gene ends were 6 bases for V and 2 bases for J; bases not matched to a gene: 7. The CDR3 spans 14 residues. Germline values: CDR1 MNHEY, CDR2 SMNVEV (reference sequence). The CDR3 loop is CASRQTSLPYEQYF. CDR3 sequence (DNA): TGTGCCAGCAGACAGACTAGCCTGCCCTACGAGCAGTACTTC.

V is TRBV5-1 and J is TRBJ2-1; D might be TRBD2 (6 bases). CDR1 and CDR2 (germline): SGHRS, YFSETQ. V lost 9 bases and J lost 7, with 23 bases in between. The CDR3 spans 15 residues. CDR3 sequence (DNA): TGCGCCACCAGACTCGAAGTAGCGGTCGGGAATGAGCAGTTCTTC. It is translated as CATRLEVAVGNEQFF.

The rearrangement links TRBV28 to TRBJ1-2, with a tentative D call TRBD1 (6 bases). The CDR3 has 13 residues. V lost 7 bases and J 4 bases, leaving 13 bases between the germline ends. Germline V CDR1 and CDR2: MDHEN, SYDVKM. The CDR3 loop reads CASKVGGGYGYTF. The CDR3 DNA sequence: TGTGCCAGCAAGGTAGGGGGTGGCTATGGCTACACCTTC.